What follows are 23 T cell receptor beta chains derived from one specimen sequenced in a study of response to subunit inactivated influenza vaccine. TCRdb ran MiXCR on the RT-PCR reads and lists one entry per CDR3 protein. In the table there are more than 450,000 distinct CDR3 sequences, 6% to 9% of which are singletons. The source material was PBMCs from blood, sampled about 23 months after vaccination. The source of these receptors is a man between 50 and 75 years old who received an inactivated influenza vaccine.

Turning to this clonotype: The junction departs from the called germline gene at one end, perhaps through a read error. This chain's CDR3 is CPSSPGFSSYNEQFF. The CDR3 DNA sequence: TGTCCCAGCAGCCCAGGTTTCAGCTCCTACAATGAGCAGTTCTTC. The gene calls are TRBV3-1 and TRBJ2-1; D unclear. The CDR3 totals 15 residues. Germline CDR1 is LGHDT and CDR2 is YNNKEL (reference sequence).

This clonotype was seen many times. The chain is built from TRBV5-4 and TRBJ2-1; 7 nucleotides match TRBD2. The junction had 8 bases not matched to a gene; V was cut back by 3 bases and J by 5 bases. The CDR3 is 15 amino acids. Germline lookup yields CDR1 SGHNT and CDR2 YYREEE (reference sequence). CDR3 region: CASSSLGLPDNEQFF. Here the CDR3 DNA reads TGTGCCAGCAGCTCATTGGGACTACCCGACAATGAGCAGTTCTTC.

The genes are TRBV12-3 or TRBV12-4 and TRBJ1-1, with 7 bases aligning to TRBD1. The trim removed 1 base at V and 11 bases at J, leaving 10 bases unmatched. CDR3 length: 14 residues. The CDR3 DNA follows: TGTGCCAGCAGTTTAGGGGTTCAGGGGGAGAGTGCTTTCTTT. It translates to CASSLGVQGESAFF.

This clonotype was detected many times. V is TRBV30 and J is TRBJ1-5; D gene unclear. Germline CDR1 and CDR2: GTSNPN and SVGIG (reference sequence). The CDR3 loop spans 13 amino acids. Trimming took 2 bases from V and 1 from J, leaving 6 bases between them. Here the CDR3 DNA reads TGTGCCTGGAGTCCAGGAAGCAATCAGCCCCAGCATTTT. The encoded protein is CAWSPGSNQPQHF.

The J gene is TRBJ2-7, the V gene TRBV20-1, with 11 nucleotides matching TRBD2. CDR3 length: 13 residues. Per germline, CDR1 DFQATT and CDR2 SNEGSKA (reference sequence). Trimming cost V 4 bases and J 7 bases; bases outside gene matches: 6. The chain's CDR3 is CSAIPSGRNEQYF. As DNA, the CDR3 is TGCAGTGCTATTCCTAGCGGGAGGAATGAGCAGTACTTC.

This clonotype came up many times. This chain connects TRBV4-1 to TRBJ1-5; a possible D gene is TRBD1 (5 bases). From germline, CDR1 is MGHRA and CDR2 YSYEKL. The CDR3 runs to 18 residues. Between the trimmed V and J ends, which lost 4 bases and 1 base, there was a span of 20 bases. CDR3 in amino acids: CASSPRPSQGVSNQPQHF. DNA for the CDR3: TGCGCCAGCAGCCCCCGGCCCTCTCAAGGGGTAAGCAATCAGCCCCAGCATTTT.

This clonotype was observed many times. The rearrangement links TRBV7-2 to TRBJ1-6; D is uncertain. Trimming took 1 base from V and 0 from J, leaving 7 bases between them. Germline V gene data show CDR1 as SGHTA and CDR2 as FQGNSA. The CDR3 has 16 amino acids. As DNA, the CDR3 is TGTGCCAGCAGCTTAGGCGGGAGCTCCTATAATTCACCCCTCCACTTT. As protein: CASSLGGSSYNSPLHF.

This clonotype was seen a handful of times. The chain carries TRBV7-2 and TRBJ2-5, with 8 bases that match TRBD2. This CDR3 has 15 amino acids. The ends lost 5 bases at V and 4 bases at J; junction bases unmatched: 9. Germline lookup yields CDR1 SGHTA and CDR2 FQGNSA. The CDR3 spells CASSGGLAEGETQYF. The CDR3 DNA sequence: TGTGCCAGCAGCGGAGGACTAGCTGAGGGAGAGACCCAGTACTTC.

This clonotype was recorded a few times. The CDR3 DNA sequence: TGTGCCAGCAGGCAGCCCCTACCTAGCACAGATACGCAGTATTTT. This gives the protein CASRQPLPSTDTQYF. This chain uses TRBV2 with TRBJ2-3, with D unresolved. Between the trimmed V and J ends, which lost 6 bases and 0 bases, there was a span of 13 bases. Germline CDR1 is SNHLY and CDR2 is FYNNEI. This CDR3 contains 15 residues.

With regard to this clonotype: An end of the junction differs from the germline gene, which may be a read error. The rearrangement links TRBV5-1 to TRBJ1-1; tentatively, D is TRBD1 (5 bases). Germline V gives CDR1 SGHRS, CDR2 YFSETQ. CDR3 length: 13 amino acids. The CDR3 nucleotides read TGCGCCAGCAGCCCCAGGGTGAACACTAAAGCTTTCTTT. This sequence encodes CASSPRVNTKAFF.

J is TRBJ2-3 and V is TRBV9, with D possibly being TRBD2 (5 bases). Deletions cut 3 bases from V and 2 bases from J, with 16 bases between. CDR1 and CDR2 from the germline V gene are SGDLS and YYNGEE. The CDR3 consists of 16 residues. CDR3 coding DNA: TGTGCCAGCAGCGGGGGTTTAGGGAGCGCCACAGATACGCAGTATTTT. Its translation: CASSGGLGSATDTQYF.

This clonotype was counted between two and nine times. The junction differs from germline at one of its ends, possibly a read error. The chain joins TRBV20-1 to TRBJ1-2; D may be TRBD1 (6 bases). This CDR3 spans 13 amino acids. Looked up from germline, CDR1 is DFQATT and CDR2 is SNEGSKA (reference sequence). The CDR3 bases are TGCAGTGCCAGAGAACAGGGCTGGTATGGCTACACCTTC. It specifies CSAREQGWYGYTF.

The rearrangement joins TRBV12-3 or TRBV12-4 to TRBJ2-7; either TRBD1 or TRBD2 may fit D (5 bases each). V dropped 1 base and J dropped 9 bases, with 16 bases sitting between them. There are 14 residues in the CDR3. The CDR3 sequence: CASSLGQGVLGQYF. The CDR3 DNA sequence: TGTGCCAGCAGTTTAGGGCAGGGAGTTTTGGGGCAGTACTTC.

In this sample, this clonotype turned up many times. The chain has TRBV5-1 and TRBJ2-5; possibly TRBD2 for D (6 bases). Deletions cut 4 bases from V and 1 base from J, with 11 bases between. Germline loops: CDR1 SGHRS, CDR2 YFSETQ. There are 14 residues in the CDR3. DNA of the CDR3: TGCGCCAGCAGCGCGGGACGCAGCCAAGAGACCCAGTACTTC. This gives the protein CASSAGRSQETQYF.

This clonotype came up a few times. V and J are TRBV28 and TRBJ2-7, with unresolved D. Trimming pared 2 bases from V and 0 bases from J, leaving 11 bases between. The V gene's germline CDR1 is MDHEN and CDR2 SYDVKM. The CDR3 has 15 amino acids. The CDR3 region is CASSLRRRYSYEQYF. The DNA of the CDR3 is TGTGCCAGCAGTTTACGGCGACGTTACTCCTACGAGCAGTACTTC.

Many counts were recorded for this clonotype. The rearrangement links TRBV7-9 to TRBJ2-2; no clear D. There are 16 residues in the CDR3. V lost 5 bases and J lost 0, with 13 bases in between. CDR1 SEHNR and CDR2 FQNEAQ come from the germline V gene (reference sequence). CDR3 bases: TGTGCCAGCAGCGAGTCTTTTAATCCGAACACCGGGGAGCTGTTTTTT. It encodes CASSESFNPNTGELFF. Full variable domain (outside the CDR3, taken from reference TRBV7-9 and TRBJ2-2): DTGVSQNPRHKITKRGQNVTFRCDPISEHNRLYWYRQTLGQGPEFLTYFQNEAQLEKSRLLSDRFSAERPKGSFSTLEIQRTEQGDSAMYLCASSESFNPNTGELFFGEGSRLTVL.

Many counts were recorded for this clonotype. The CDR3 DNA is TGCAGTGCTGATGAAAAGGGAACTAATGAAAAACTGTTTTTT. Translation gives CSADEKGTNEKLFF. The chain has TRBV20-1 and TRBJ1-4; D is unclear. Trimming stripped 5 bases from V and 1 base from J, with 11 bases between. Germline CDR1 reads DFQATT; CDR2 reads SNEGSKA (reference sequence). The CDR3 covers 14 residues.

The rearrangement links TRBV3-1 to TRBJ2-7; 8 bases align to TRBD2. The germline V gene encodes CDR1 LGHDT and CDR2 YNNKEL (reference sequence). Germline trimming cut 4 bases from V and 6 bases from J; bases unmatched to any gene: 8. There are 14 residues in the CDR3. The CDR3 is CASSPRPGGFEQYF. The CDR3 DNA follows: TGTGCCAGCAGCCCCCGGCCGGGGGGGTTCGAGCAGTACTTC.

This clonotype was recorded many times. The V and J genes are TRBV25-1 and TRBJ1-6; D is unclear. Looked up from germline, CDR1 is MGHDK and CDR2 is SYGVNS. The CDR3 length is 15 residues. Trimming removed 6 bases at V and 4 bases at J, with 13 bases between. The CDR3 DNA sequence: TGTGCCAGCAGAGCAGAACATGCATATAATTCACCCCTCCACTTT. This gives the protein CASRAEHAYNSPLHF.

The chain couples TRBV18 to TRBJ2-7; D is uncertain. Germline V lookup: CDR1 KGHSH, CDR2 LQKENI. V dropped 3 bases and J dropped 0 bases, with 12 bases sitting between them. The CDR3 length is 15 residues. The CDR3 sequence: CASSPVSGHSYEQYF. CDR3 nucleotide sequence: TGTGCCAGCTCACCCGTTTCCGGCCACTCCTACGAGCAGTACTTC.

The table lists this clonotype with many counts. The rearrangement joins TRBV2 to TRBJ1-4, with D unresolved. The ends were cut back, 5 bases at V and 1 base at J, with 5 bases in the middle. Germline lookup yields CDR1 SNHLY and CDR2 FYNNEI. The CDR3 length is 13 residues. CDR3 nucleotide sequence: TGTGCCAGCAGTCCCCGAACTAATGAAAAACTGTTTTTT. This encodes CASSPRTNEKLFF.

The chain employs TRBV4-2 and TRBJ2-1; D is unclear. CDR1 is LGHNA, CDR2 YNFKEQ, per germline. V was pared by 1 base and J by 6 bases, with 10 bases between. This CDR3 is 14 amino acids long. Written as DNA, the CDR3 is TGTGCCAGCAGCCAAGTATCCGTAGTCAATGAGCAGTTCTTC. Its translation: CASSQVSVVNEQFF.

The chain is built from TRBV5-8 and TRBJ2-1, with 8 bases that match TRBD1. V trimming: 4 bases; J trimming: 8 bases; junction bases outside the gene matches: 8. Germline CDR1 SGHTS, CDR2 YDEGEE. This CDR3 is built from 14 residues. Written as DNA, the CDR3 is TGTGCCAGCAGCCTGAGGGACAGGTATGATGAGCAGTTCTTC. It encodes CASSLRDRYDEQFF.